This TCR beta chain comes out of a study of T cell repertoires in cytomegalovirus infection. Study-level background: An indication of both CMV infection and matching HLA type came from public TCR beta signatures.

Using its own MiXCR run on the reads, TCRdb lists one record per CDR3 protein. This sample has fewer than 850,000 distinct CDR3 sequences; roughly 28% occur once, and the top ten carry around 13%. This clonotype occurred a few times. Its antigen is still unknown. Study results and caveats: The cumulative frequency of public TCR beta families distinguished individuals who carried CMV together with the relevant HLA. In two of eight donors, the top clonotype was HLA-C-restricted CMV-specific.

Sequences were derived from cultured CD8+ T cells from PBMCs, sampled from culture after CMV antigen stimulation. The receptor was derived from a human donor in good health (CMV status not recorded). Some clones in this sample may be carry-over from other donors' samples.

The CDR3 nucleotides read TGTGCCAGCACCAAAGCGGGGATGCACTACGAGCAGTACGTC. It specifies CASTKAGMHYEQYV. This chain joins TRBV6-1 and TRBJ2-7, with 7 bases identical to TRBD2. The junction had 9 bases not matched to a gene; V was cut back by 7 bases and J by 3 bases. In germline, CDR1 is MNHNS, CDR2 SASEGT. The CDR3 is 14 amino acids.